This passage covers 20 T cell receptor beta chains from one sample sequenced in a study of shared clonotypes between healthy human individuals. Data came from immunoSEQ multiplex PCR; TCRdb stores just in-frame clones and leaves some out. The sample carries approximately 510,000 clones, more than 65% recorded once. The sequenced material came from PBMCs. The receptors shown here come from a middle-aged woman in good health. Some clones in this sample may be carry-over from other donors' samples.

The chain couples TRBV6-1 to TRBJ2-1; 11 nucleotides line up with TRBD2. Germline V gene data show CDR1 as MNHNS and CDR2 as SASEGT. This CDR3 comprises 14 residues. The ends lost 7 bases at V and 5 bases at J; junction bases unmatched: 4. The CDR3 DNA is TGTGCCAGCACCCCGGGACTAGCGGACAATGAGCAGTTCTTC. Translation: CASTPGLADNEQFF.

In DNA, the CDR3 is TGCGCCAGCAGCCCCTCCCGGGGCTACGAGCAGTACTTC. Translated: CASSPSRGYEQYF. The V gene is TRBV4-1, the J gene TRBJ2-7; a weak D match, TRBD2 (5 bases). CDR1 and CDR2 (germline): MGHRA, YSYEKL. The CDR3 is 13 amino acids. Trimming left V 4 bases short and J 3 bases short, with 10 bases between.

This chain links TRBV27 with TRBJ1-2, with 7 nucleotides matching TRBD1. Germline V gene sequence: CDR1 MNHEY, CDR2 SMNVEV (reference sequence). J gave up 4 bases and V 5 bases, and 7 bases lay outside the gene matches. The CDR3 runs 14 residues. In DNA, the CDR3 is TGTGCCAGCAGTCAACAGGGGCACTCCTATGGCTACACCTTC. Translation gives CASSQQGHSYGYTF.

The CDR3 DNA reads TGTGCCAGCAGGGCGGGACTGAGCACAGATACGCAGTATTTT. Translating it yields CASRAGLSTDTQYF. The rearrangement uses TRBV7-9 and TRBJ2-3; perhaps TRBD2 as D (6 bases). This CDR3 comprises 14 residues. V lost 6 bases and J 0 bases, leaving 10 bases between the germline ends. The V gene's germline CDR1 is SEHNR and CDR2 FQNEAQ (reference sequence). Using reference TRBV7-9 and TRBJ2-3 for the parts outside the CDR3, the full variable domain is DTGVSQNPRHKITKRGQNVTFRCDPISEHNRLYWYRQTLGQGPEFLTYFQNEAQLEKSRLLSDRFSAERPKGSFSTLEIQRTEQGDSAMYLCASRAGLSTDTQYFGPGTRLTVL.

The CDR3 sequence is CASSDQRTSGSYEQYF. The CDR3 DNA sequence: TGTGCCAGCAGCGATCAAAGAACTAGCGGCTCCTACGAGCAGTACTTC. V usage is TRBV9 and J usage is TRBJ2-7, with 8 bases that match TRBD2. Trimming cost V 3 bases and J 0 bases; bases outside gene matches: 8. This CDR3 is 16 amino acids long. Germline CDR1 reads SGDLS; CDR2 reads YYNGEE.

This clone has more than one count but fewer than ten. Here the CDR3 DNA reads TGTGCCAGCTCACGGGGCAGGGAATACGAGCAGTACTTC. It encodes CASSRGREYEQYF. The rearrangement joins TRBV18 to TRBJ2-7; weak D call: TRBD1 (5 bases). The V end was cut by 4 bases, the J end by 4 bases, with 11 bases between. CDR3 length equals 13 residues. Germline V gives CDR1 KGHSH, CDR2 LQKENI.

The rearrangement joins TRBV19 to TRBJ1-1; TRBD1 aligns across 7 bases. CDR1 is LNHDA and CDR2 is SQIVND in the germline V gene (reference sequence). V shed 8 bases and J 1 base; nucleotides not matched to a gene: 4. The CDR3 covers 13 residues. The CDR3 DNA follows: TGTGCCAGTGGCGGACAGGCGAACACTGAAGCTTTCTTT. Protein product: CASGGQANTEAFF. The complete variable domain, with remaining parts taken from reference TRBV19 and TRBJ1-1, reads DGGITQSPKYLFRKEGQNVTLSCEQNLNHDAMYWYRQDPGQGLRLIYYSQIVNDFQKGDIAEGYSVSREKKESFPLTVTSAQKNPTAFYLCASGGQANTEAFFGQGTRLTVV.

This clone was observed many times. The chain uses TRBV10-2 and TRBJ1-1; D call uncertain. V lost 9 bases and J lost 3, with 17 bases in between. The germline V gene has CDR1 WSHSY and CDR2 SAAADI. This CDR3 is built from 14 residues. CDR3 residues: CASSRGGGDTEAFF. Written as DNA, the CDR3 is TGCGCCAGTTCTCGGGGAGGCGGGGACACTGAAGCTTTCTTT.

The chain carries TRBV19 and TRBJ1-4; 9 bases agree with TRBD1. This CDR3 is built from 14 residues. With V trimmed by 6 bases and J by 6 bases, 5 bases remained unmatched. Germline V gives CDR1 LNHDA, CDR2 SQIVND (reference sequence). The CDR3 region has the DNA TGTGCCAGTAGGAAGACAGGGGGAGATGAAAAACTGTTTTTT. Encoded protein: CASRKTGGDEKLFF. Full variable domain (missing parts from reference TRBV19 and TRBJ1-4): DGGITQSPKYLFRKEGQNVTLSCEQNLNHDAMYWYRQDPGQGLRLIYYSQIVNDFQKGDIAEGYSVSREKKESFPLTVTSAQKNPTAFYLCASRKTGGDEKLFFGSGTQLSVL.

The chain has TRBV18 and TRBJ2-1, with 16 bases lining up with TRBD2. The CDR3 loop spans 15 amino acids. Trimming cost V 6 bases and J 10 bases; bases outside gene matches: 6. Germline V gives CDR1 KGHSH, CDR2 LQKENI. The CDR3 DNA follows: TGTGCCAGCTCCCCCGGGACTAGCGGGAGGGAAGAGCAGTTCTTC. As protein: CASSPGTSGREEQFF. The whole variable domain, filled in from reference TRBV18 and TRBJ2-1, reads NAGVMQNPRHLVRRRGQEARLRCSPMKGHSHVYWYRQLPEEGLKFMVYLQKENIIDESGMPKERFSAEFPKEGPSILRIQQVVRGDSAAYFCASSPGTSGREEQFFGPGTRLTVL.

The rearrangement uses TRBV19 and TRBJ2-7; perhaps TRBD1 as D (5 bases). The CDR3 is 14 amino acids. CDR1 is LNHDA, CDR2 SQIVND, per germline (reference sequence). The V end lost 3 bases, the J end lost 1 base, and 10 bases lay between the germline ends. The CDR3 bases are TGTGCCAGTAGTATCGAGACAGCTTCCTACGAGCAGTACTTC. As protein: CASSIETASYEQYF.

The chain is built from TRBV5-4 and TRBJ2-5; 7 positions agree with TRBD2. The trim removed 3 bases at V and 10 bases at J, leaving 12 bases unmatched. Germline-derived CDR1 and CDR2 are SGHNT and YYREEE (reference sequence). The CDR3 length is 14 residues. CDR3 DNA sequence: TGTGCCAGCAGCTCCGGGAGTGGGGAGGGGTACCAGTACTTC. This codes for CASSSGSGEGYQYF.

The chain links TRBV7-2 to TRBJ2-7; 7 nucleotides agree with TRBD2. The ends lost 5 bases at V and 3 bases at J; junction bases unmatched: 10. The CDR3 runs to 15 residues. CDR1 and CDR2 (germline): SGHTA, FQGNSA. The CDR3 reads CASSPPVGGYYEQYF. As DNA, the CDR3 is TGTGCCAGCAGCCCCCCGGTGGGGGGGTACTACGAGCAGTACTTC. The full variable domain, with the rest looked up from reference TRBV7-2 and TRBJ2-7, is GAGVSQSPSNKVTEKGKDVELRCDPISGHTALYWYRQSLGQGLEFLIYFQGNSAPDKSGLPSDRFSAERTGGSVSTLTIQRTQQEDSAVYLCASSPPVGGYYEQYFGPGTRLTVT.

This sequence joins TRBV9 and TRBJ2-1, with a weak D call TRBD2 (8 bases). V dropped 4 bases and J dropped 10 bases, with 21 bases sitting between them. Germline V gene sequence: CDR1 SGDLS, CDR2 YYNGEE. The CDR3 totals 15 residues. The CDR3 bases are TGTGCCAGCAGCCCCCATGCGGGGGGAGGGGGCGAGCAGTTCTTC. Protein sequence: CASSPHAGGGGEQFF.

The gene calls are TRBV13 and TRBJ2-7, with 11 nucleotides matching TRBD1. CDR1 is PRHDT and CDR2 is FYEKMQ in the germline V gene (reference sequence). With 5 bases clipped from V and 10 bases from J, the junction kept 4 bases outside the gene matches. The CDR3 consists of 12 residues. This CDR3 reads CASSRGQGVQYF. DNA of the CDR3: TGTGCCAGCAGCAGGGGACAGGGGGTTCAGTACTTC.

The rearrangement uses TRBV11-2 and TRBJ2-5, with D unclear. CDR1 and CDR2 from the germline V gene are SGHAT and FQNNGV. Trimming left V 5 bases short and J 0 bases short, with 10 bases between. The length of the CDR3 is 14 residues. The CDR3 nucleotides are TGTGCCAGCAGCCTATCTGACTACCAAGAGACCCAGTACTTC. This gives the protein CASSLSDYQETQYF.

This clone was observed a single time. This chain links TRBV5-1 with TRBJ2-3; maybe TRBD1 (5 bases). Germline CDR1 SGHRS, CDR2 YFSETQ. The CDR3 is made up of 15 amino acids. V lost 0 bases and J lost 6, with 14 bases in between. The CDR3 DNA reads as TGCGCCAGCAGCTTGGCCGTCGACCCAGGGGATACGCAGTATTTT. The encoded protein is CASSLAVDPGDTQYF.

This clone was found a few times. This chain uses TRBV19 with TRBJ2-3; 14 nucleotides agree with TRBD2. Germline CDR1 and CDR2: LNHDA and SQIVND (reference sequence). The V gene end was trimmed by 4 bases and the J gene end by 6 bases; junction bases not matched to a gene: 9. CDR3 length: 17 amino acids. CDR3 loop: CASSTGLAGGTGDTQYF. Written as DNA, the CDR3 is TGTGCCAGTAGTACCGGACTAGCGGGAGGAACGGGGGATACGCAGTATTTT.

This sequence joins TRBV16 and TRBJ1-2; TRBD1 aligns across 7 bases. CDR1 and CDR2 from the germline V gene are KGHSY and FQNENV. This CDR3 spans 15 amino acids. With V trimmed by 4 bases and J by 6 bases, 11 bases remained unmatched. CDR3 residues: CASSPLGTGANGYTF. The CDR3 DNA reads TGTGCCAGCAGCCCCCTGGGTACAGGGGCCAATGGCTACACCTTC.

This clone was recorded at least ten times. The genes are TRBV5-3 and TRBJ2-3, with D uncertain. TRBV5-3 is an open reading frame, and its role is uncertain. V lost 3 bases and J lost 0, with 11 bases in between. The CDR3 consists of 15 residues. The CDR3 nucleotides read TGTGCCAGAAGCTCCGGCCGAGCAAGCACAGATACGCAGTATTTT. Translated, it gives CARSSGRASTDTQYF.